The rows below give T cell receptor beta chains drawn from one sample of a study of tumor-infiltrating lymphocytes in localized non-small cell lung cancer. Using immunoSEQ multiplex PCR, the repertoire was profiled, and TCRdb retains in-frame clones only, with some absent. This table holds around 24,000 clones, roughly 64% found once. Sequenced material: lung tumor tissue. These receptors came from a human donor with non-small cell lung cancer. Each CDR3 is given with its conserved first and last residue. Only some rows state a clone size, as once, few, many or a class for expanded clones.

CATKSGSSYNEQFF | TRBV2 | .
CASSPERTYEQYF | TRBV7-2 | .
CASSLSPTDTQYF | TRBV11-2 | .
CASSLGTGGHEQYF | TRBV2 | .
CASAGGGEETQYF | TRBV9 | .
CASSPDRGREQYF | TRBV7-6 | .
CAWGGQGYTEAFF | TRBV30 | .
CASSQELTANYGYTF | TRBV4-1 | .
CSVEQGYGYTF | TRBV29-1 | few
CASSSGGQREQYF | TRBV6-5 | once
CASSPRQGLGYTF | TRBV6-5 | .
CASSLGPNRYEQYF | TRBV28 | once
CASSPDRETEAFF | TRBV7-9 | .
CASSSSAGLARWELFF | TRBV7-9 | .
CAWSDLRGEQFF | TRBV30 | few
CATSRDQTGTKPQHF | TRBV15 | .
CASSFGTDASYEQYF | TRBV11-2 | few
CASSVAQGRDQPQHF | TRBV6-1 | few
CASSFPSGRAEMTDTQYF | TRBV5-4 | .